This T cell receptor (beta chain) was observed in a study of blood T cell repertoires in COVID-19. This CDR3 spans 16 amino acids. CDR1 SEHNR and CDR2 FQNEAQ come from the germline V gene (reference sequence). The trim removed 4 bases at V and 3 bases at J, leaving 6 bases unmatched. Produced via immunoSEQ multiplex PCR; TCRdb's table is partial and in-frame only. The sample holds 150,000 or so clones, 88% seen once. The chain uses TRBV7-9 and TRBJ2-2; 9 nucleotides line up with TRBD2. The source of this sequence is a woman aged 70-85 years with acute or convalescent COVID-19. The sequenced sample was peripheral blood. CDR3 region: CASSSLAGAHTGELFF. The CDR3 DNA reads TGTGCCAGCAGCTCGTTAGCGGGGGCCCACACCGGGGAGCTGTTTTTT.